These T cell receptor beta chains were read from a single sample in a study of shared clonotypes between healthy human individuals. Libraries were prepared by immunoSEQ multiplex PCR; TCRdb keeps only in-frame clonotypes and omits some of them. Among 1,400,000 or so clones listed, approximately 98.5% were seen once. Material: naive CD4+ T cells sorted from blood. The origin of the receptors is a man in his thirties or forties in good health. CDR3s include the opening cysteine and the closing phenylalanine or tryptophan. D genes are given only for firm matches.

v_gene	j_gene	d_gene	CDR3nt	CDR3aa
TRBV11-2	TRBJ1-1	.	TGTGCCAGCAGCTTAGATCTAAGTCCCATGAACACTGAAGCTTTCTTT	CASSLDLSPMNTEAFF
TRBV29-1	TRBJ2-6	.	TGCAGCGCGCTAGACCTCCGGGCCCCACTCTCTGGGGCCAACGTCCTGACTTTC	CSALDLRAPLSGANVLTF
TRBV5-1	TRBJ2-5	.	TGCGCCAGCAGCTTGGGGGCAGGTCGGGAGACCCAGTACTTC	CASSLGAGRETQYF
TRBV5-1	TRBJ2-1	TRBD2	TGCGCCAGCAGCAACCTTTTTGGGGAGGGCCGGAATGAGCAGTTCTTC	CASSNLFGEGRNEQFF
TRBV2	TRBJ1-5	TRBD1	TGTGCCAGCACCGTGGGACAGTTTAGCAATCAGCCCCAGCATTTT	CASTVGQFSNQPQHF
TRBV7-9	TRBJ1-2	.	TGTGCCAGCAGCCGGACACTTAACTATGGCTACACCTTC	CASSRTLNYGYTF
TRBV10-3	TRBJ2-2	.	TGTGCCGCTTCGAGCGGGCTATCGGGCACCGGGGAGCTGTTTTTT	CAASSGLSGTGELFF
TRBV28	TRBJ2-7	.	TGTGCCAGCAGTTTAACCGTGTCCTACGAGCAGTACTTC	CASSLTVSYEQYF
TRBV14	TRBJ2-3	.	TGTGCCAGCGCTCGACTCTCCCTCACAGATACGCAGTATTTT	CASARLSLTDTQYF
TRBV5-4	TRBJ2-7	TRBD2	TGTGCCAGCAGCTTGGTAGCGGGAGTGGGCGAGCAGTACTTC	CASSLVAGVGEQYF
TRBV7-3	TRBJ2-3	TRBD2	TGTGCCAGCAGCTCTCGACCAGCGGGAGGGATGACAGATACGCAGTATTTT	CASSSRPAGGMTDTQYF
TRBV19	TRBJ2-5	.	TGTGCCAGTAGTATCTTGGGACAAGAGACCCAGTACTTC	CASSILGQETQYF
TRBV19	TRBJ2-1	.	TGTAGCTGCGGGGGCCCTTACAATGAGCAGTTCTTC	CSCGGPYNEQFF
TRBV9	TRBJ2-3	.	TGTGCCAGCAGCGTAGGAGCTAGCCATCTCTCTAGAGATACGCAGTATTTT	CASSVGASHLSRDTQYF
TRBV10-2	TRBJ2-1	.	TGCGCCAGCAGTGAGTCGATGGGAGTTGTTCCCTACAATGAGCAGTTCTTC	CASSESMGVVPYNEQFF
TRBV19	TRBJ2-7	.	TGTGCCAGTAGTAGGGGGGCTGGGGCCTACGAGCAGTACTTC	CASSRGAGAYEQYF